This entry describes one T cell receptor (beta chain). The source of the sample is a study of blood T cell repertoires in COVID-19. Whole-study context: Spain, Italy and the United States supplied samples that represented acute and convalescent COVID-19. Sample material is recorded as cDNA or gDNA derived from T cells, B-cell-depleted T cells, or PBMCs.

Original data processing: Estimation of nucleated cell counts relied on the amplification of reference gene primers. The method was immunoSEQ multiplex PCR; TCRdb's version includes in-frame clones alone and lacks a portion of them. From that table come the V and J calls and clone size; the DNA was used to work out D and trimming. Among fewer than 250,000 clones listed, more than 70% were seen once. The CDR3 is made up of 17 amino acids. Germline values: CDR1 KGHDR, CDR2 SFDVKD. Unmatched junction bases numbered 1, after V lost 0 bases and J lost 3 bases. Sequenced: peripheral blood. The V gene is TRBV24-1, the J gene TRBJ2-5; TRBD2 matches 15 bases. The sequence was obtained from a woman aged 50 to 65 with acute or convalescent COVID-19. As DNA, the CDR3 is TGTGCCACCAGTGATTTGGGACTAGCGGGAGGGAAAGAGACCCAGTACTTC. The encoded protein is CATSDLGLAGGKETQYF.